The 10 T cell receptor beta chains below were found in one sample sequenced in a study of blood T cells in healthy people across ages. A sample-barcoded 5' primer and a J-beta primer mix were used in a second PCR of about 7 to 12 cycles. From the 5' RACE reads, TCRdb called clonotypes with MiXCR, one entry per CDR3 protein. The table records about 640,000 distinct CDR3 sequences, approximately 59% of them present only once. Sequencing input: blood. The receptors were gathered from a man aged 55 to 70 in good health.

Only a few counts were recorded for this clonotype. CDR3 DNA sequence: TGTGCCATCAGTGAGTCTAACCCCCCCGGGGAGCTGTTTTTT. It is translated as CAISESNPPGELFF. V is TRBV10-3 and J is TRBJ2-2; D is unclear. The length of the CDR3 is 14 residues. In germline, CDR1 is ENHRY, CDR2 SYGVKD. Trimming removed 0 bases at V and 6 bases at J, with 8 bases between.

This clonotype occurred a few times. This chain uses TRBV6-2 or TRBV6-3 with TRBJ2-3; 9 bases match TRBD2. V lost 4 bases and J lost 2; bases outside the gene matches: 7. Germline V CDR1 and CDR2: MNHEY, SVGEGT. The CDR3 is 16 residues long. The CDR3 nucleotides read TGTGCCAGCAGTTCCCGGACTAGCGCATACACAGATACGCAGTATTTT. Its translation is CASSSRTSAYTDTQYF.

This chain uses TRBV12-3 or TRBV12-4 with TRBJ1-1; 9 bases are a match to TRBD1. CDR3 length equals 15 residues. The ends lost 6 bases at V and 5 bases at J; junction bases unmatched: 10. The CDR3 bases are TGTGCCAGCAGCCCCGGGACAGGGATTTTTACTGAAGCTTTCTTT. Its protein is CASSPGTGIFTEAFF.

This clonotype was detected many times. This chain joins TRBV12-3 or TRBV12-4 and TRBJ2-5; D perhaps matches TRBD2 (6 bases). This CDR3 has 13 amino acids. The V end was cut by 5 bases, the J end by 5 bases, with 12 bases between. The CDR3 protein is CASSPSGGETQYF. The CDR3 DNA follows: TGTGCCAGCAGTCCCTCAGGAGGGGAGACCCAGTACTTC.

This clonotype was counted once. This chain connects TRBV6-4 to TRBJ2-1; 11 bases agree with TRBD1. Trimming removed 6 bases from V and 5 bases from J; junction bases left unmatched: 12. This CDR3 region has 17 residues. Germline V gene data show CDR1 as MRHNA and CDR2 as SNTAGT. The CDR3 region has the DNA TGTGCCAGCAGCCCAAACCCCGGGACAGGGGGAGACAATGAGCAGTTCTTC. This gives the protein CASSPNPGTGGDNEQFF.

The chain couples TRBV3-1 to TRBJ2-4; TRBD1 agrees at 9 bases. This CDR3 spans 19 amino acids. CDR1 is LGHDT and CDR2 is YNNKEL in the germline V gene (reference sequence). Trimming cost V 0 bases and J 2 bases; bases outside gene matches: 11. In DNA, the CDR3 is TGTGCCAGCAGCCAAGATTCGAGAGGGACAGGGATTACCAAAAACATTCAGTACTTC. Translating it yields CASSQDSRGTGITKNIQYF. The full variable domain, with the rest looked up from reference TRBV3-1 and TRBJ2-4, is DTAVSQTPKYLVTQMGNDKSIKCEQNLGHDTMYWYKQDSKKFLKIMFSYNNKELIINETVPNRFSPKSPDKAHLNLHINSLELGDSAVYFCASSQDSRGTGITKNIQYFGAGTRLSVL.

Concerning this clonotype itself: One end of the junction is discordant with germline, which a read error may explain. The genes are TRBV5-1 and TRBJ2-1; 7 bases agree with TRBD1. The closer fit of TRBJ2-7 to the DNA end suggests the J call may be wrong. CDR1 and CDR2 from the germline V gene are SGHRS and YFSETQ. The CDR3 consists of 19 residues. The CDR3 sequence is CASGLSLVTTGKPYNEQYF. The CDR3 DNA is TGCGCCAGCGGCTTGTCGCTCGTAACGACAGGGAAACCCTACAATGAGCAGTACTTC.

Here the CDR3 reads CASRPVAGGDEQFF. For the CDR3, the DNA is TGTGCCAGCAGGCCTGTGGCGGGGGGCGATGAGCAGTTCTTC. The rearrangement joins TRBV12-3 or TRBV12-4 to TRBJ2-1; TRBD2 matches at 8 bases. The CDR3 runs to 14 residues. Germline trimming cut 6 bases from V and 8 bases from J; bases unmatched to any gene: 9.

CDR3: CASRPGQWNTGELFF. CDR3 nucleotides: TGTGCCAGCAGGCCGGGACAGTGGAACACCGGGGAGCTGTTTTTT. The chain carries TRBV7-9 and TRBJ2-2; TRBD1 matches 7 bases. J lost 1 base, V lost 6 bases, and 5 bases had no gene match. The CDR3 is 15 residues long. The germline V gene has CDR1 SEHNR and CDR2 FQNEAQ (reference sequence).

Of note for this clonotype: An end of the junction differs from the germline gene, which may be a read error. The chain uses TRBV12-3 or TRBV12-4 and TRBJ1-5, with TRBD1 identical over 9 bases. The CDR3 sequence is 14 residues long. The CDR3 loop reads CVSSWGTGNGPQHF. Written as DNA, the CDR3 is TGTGTCAGCAGTTGGGGGACAGGGAACGGGCCCCAGCATTTT.